Listed below are T cell receptor beta chains from one sample, sequenced in a study of cytomegalovirus exposure and HLA in healthy donors. The table came from immunoSEQ multiplex PCR; TCRdb's copy has only in-frame clones and leaves some out. Of approximately 130,000 clones listed, about 79% are singletons. Material: PBMCs. The receptors come from a man in his fifties in good health and CMV-seronegative. Each CDR3 is given with its conserved first and last residue. The order of the fields is D gene, J gene, clone size, V gene, CDR3 protein, CDR3 DNA. The D gene is left open where the match is weak. Clone size, where shown, is once, few, many, or a class for clones that have expanded.

- TRBJ2-7 - TRBV2 CASSQGRGLEQYF TGTGCCAGCAGTCAAGGCCGGGGTCTCGAGCAGTACTTC
TRBD1 TRBJ2-2 - TRBV7-9 CASSFGQGDYPNTGELFF TGTGCCAGCAGCTTCGGACAGGGGGATTATCCTAACACCGGGGAGCTGTTTTTT
TRBD1 TRBJ2-1 - TRBV5-1 CASSLGQVSYNEQFF TGCGCCAGCAGCCTGGGACAGGTATCCTACAATGAGCAGTTCTTC
- TRBJ1-6 - TRBV6-4 CASSDDTNSPLHF TGTGCCAGCAGTGACGACACCAATTCACCCCTCCACTTT
- TRBJ1-2 once TRBV2 CASSGGRGPYGYTF TGTGCCAGCAGTGGTGGCAGGGGCCCTTATGGCTACACCTTC
- TRBJ2-3 - TRBV2 CASRRGGEDTQYF TGTGCCAGCAGAAGGGGTGGCGAAGATACGCAGTATTTT
TRBD1 TRBJ1-1 - TRBV7-9 CASSSMTGGNTEAFF TGTGCCAGCAGCTCTATGACAGGGGGGAACACTGAAGCTTTCTTT
- TRBJ2-3 few TRBV11-1 CASSLVLATTDTQYF TGTGCCAGCAGCTTGGTCCTAGCGACTACAGATACGCAGTATTTT
- TRBJ1-1 - TRBV7-6 CASSFSGGRGNTEAFF TGTGCCAGCAGCTTTTCGGGGGGGCGCGGGAACACTGAAGCTTTCTTT
- TRBJ1-5 few TRBV10-3 CAISEGDQPQHF TGTGCCATCAGTGAAGGAGATCAGCCCCAGCATTTT
- TRBJ2-2 - TRBV6-1 CASSEQYTGELFF TGTGCCAGCAGTGAACAGTACACCGGGGAGCTGTTTTTT
TRBD1 TRBJ2-1 - TRBV6-1 CASSVDRGTYNEQFF TGTGCCAGCAGTGTCGACAGGGGGACCTACAATGAGCAGTTCTTC
TRBD2 TRBJ2-5 - TRBV5-4 CASSAGTSGQETQYF TGTGCCAGCAGCGCGGGGACTAGCGGACAAGAGACCCAGTACTTC
- TRBJ1-2 once TRBV6-5 CATLLAGADGYTF TGTGCCACCCTCCTTGCGGGAGCGGATGGCTACACCTTC